This entry describes one TCR beta chain. The data stem from a study of blood T cell repertoires in COVID-19. Study-wide background: PBMCs, B-cell-depleted T cells, or T cells provided the cDNA or gDNA that made up the material.

Original methodology: It was from reference gene primer amplification that nucleated cell counts were estimated. Profiled with immunoSEQ multiplex PCR; TCRdb holds only in-frame clones, not every one. That table is the source of V, J and clone size, and D and trimming were worked out from the DNA. The data contain tens of thousands of clones, approximately 92% of them seen just once; the ten biggest clones take up more than 10%. The CDR3 runs 13 residues. Between the trimmed V and J ends, which lost 6 bases and 4 bases, there was a span of 12 bases. The rearrangement links TRBV12-3 or TRBV12-4 to TRBJ1-1; D may be TRBD1 (6 bases). Sequencing was done on a sample of peripheral blood. The receptor was isolated from a human donor in a cohort sampled during active COVID-19. The DNA of the CDR3 is TGTGCCAGCAGCCCAGGGGTAGTCACTGAAGCTTTCTTT. Translated, it gives CASSPGVVTEAFF.